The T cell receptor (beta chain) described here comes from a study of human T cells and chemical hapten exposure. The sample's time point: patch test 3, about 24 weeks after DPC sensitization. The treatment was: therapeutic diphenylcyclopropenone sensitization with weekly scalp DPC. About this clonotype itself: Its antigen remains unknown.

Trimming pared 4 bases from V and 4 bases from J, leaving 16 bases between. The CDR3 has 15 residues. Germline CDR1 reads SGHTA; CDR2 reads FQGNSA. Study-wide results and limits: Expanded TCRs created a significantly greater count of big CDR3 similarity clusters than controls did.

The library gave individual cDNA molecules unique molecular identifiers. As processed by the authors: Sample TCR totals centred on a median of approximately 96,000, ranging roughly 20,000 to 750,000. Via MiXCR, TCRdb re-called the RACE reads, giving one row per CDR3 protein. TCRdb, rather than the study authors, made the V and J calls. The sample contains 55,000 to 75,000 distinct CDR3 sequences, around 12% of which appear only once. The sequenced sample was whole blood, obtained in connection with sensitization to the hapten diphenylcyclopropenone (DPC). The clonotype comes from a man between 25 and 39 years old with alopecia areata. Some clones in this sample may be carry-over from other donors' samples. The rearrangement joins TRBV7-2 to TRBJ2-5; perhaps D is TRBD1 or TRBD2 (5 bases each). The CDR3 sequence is CASSYPGAPRETQYF. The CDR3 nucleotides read TGTGCCAGCAGCTATCCCGGGGCCCCCCGAGAGACCCAGTACTTC. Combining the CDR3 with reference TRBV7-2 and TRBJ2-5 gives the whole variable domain GAGVSQSPSNKVTEKGKDVELRCDPISGHTALYWYRQSLGQGLEFLIYFQGNSAPDKSGLPSDRFSAERTGGSVSTLTIQRTQQEDSAVYLCASSYPGAPRETQYFGPGTRLLVL.